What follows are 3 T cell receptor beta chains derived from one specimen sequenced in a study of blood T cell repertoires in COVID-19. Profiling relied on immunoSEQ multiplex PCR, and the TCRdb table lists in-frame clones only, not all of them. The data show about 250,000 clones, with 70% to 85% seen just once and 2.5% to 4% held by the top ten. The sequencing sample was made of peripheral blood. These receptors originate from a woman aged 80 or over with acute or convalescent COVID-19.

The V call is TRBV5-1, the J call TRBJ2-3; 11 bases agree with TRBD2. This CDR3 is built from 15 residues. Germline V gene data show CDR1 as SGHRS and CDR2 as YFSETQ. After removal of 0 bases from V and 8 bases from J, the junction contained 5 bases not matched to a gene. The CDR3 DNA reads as TGCGCCAGCAGCTTGGGACTAGCGGGGTCGGGTACGCAGTATTTT. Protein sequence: CASSLGLAGSGTQYF.

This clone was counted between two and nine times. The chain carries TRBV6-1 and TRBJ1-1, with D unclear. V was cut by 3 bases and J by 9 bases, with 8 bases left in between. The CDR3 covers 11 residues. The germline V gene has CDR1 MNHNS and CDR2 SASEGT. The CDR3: CASSETPKAFF. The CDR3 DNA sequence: TGTGCCAGCAGTGAGACACCTAAAGCTTTCTTT.

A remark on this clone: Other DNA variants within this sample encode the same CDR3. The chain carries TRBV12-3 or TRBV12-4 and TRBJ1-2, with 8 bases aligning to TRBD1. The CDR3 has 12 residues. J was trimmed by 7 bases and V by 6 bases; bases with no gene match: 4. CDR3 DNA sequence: TGTGCCAGCAGAACACAGGGGGGTGGCTACACCTTC. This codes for CASRTQGGGYTF.